The 20 T cell receptor beta chains below all came from one sample that was sequenced in a study of cytomegalovirus exposure and HLA in healthy donors. This table comes from immunoSEQ multiplex PCR, and its TCRdb copy is limited to in-frame clones, with some not included. This sample has under 200,000 clones, with around nine tenths found just once. Sequences were obtained from PBMCs. Source of these receptors: a woman aged 18-29 years in good health and CMV-seropositive.

The rearrangement links TRBV7-9 to TRBJ2-7, with 8 nucleotides matching TRBD2. Germline trimming cut 6 bases from V and 2 bases from J; bases unmatched to any gene: 3. The CDR3 loop spans 13 amino acids. The germline CDR1 and CDR2 sequences are SEHNR and FQNEAQ (reference sequence). The CDR3 loop is CASRRAGAYEQYF. In nucleotides, the CDR3 is TGTGCCAGCAGAAGAGCGGGGGCCTACGAGCAGTACTTC.

The chain couples TRBV5-1 to TRBJ2-7; 13 bases line up with TRBD2. The J segment lost 3 bases and the V segment lost 1 base, leaving 13 bases of the junction unmatched. The CDR3 loop spans 19 amino acids. Looked up from germline, CDR1 is SGHRS and CDR2 is YFSETQ. This CDR3 is CASSLRGTSGRANGYEQYF. Here the CDR3 DNA reads TGCGCCAGCAGCTTGCGGGGTACTAGCGGGAGGGCCAATGGCTACGAGCAGTACTTC.

The genes are TRBV28 and TRBJ2-7; 10 positions match TRBD1. Germline trimming cut 7 bases from V and 4 bases from J; bases unmatched to any gene: 7. Germline V CDR1 and CDR2: MDHEN, SYDVKM. CDR3 size: 14 residues. Written as DNA, the CDR3 is TGTGCCAGCACCCCGGGACAGGGGATGTACGAGCAGTACTTC. It translates to CASTPGQGMYEQYF.

The chain has TRBV19 and TRBJ2-1, with TRBD2 identical over 11 bases. After removal of 7 bases from V and 5 bases from J, the junction contained 10 bases not matched to a gene. The CDR3 runs to 16 residues. Germline CDR1 and CDR2: LNHDA and SQIVND (reference sequence). CDR3 in DNA: TGTGCCAGTACCCACGAGGGACTAGCGGATGACAATGAGCAGTTCTTC. Translated: CASTHEGLADDNEQFF.

The chain links TRBV4-3 to TRBJ1-1; D is uncertain. V was pared by 0 bases and J by 10 bases, with 21 bases between. Per the germline V gene, CDR1 is LGHNA and CDR2 is YSLEER. The CDR3 sequence is 16 residues long. The chain's CDR3 is CASSQEALVPPMRAFF. CDR3 bases: TGCGCCAGCAGCCAAGAAGCCCTGGTCCCCCCAATGCGAGCTTTCTTT.

The chain is built from TRBV6-1 and TRBJ2-1; tentative D call: TRBD2 (6 bases). Germline assignment: CDR1 MNHNS and CDR2 SASEGT. The CDR3 loop spans 13 amino acids. Trimming shortened V by 11 bases and J by 0 bases, and 11 bases separated the two germline ends. CDR3 nucleotides: TGTGCCGGGGGGAGGTACTCCTACAATGAGCAGTTCTTC. Translation: CAGGRYSYNEQFF.

The genes are TRBV11-2 and TRBJ2-1, with D possibly being TRBD2 (6 bases). The V gene lost 3 bases and the J gene lost 4 bases, with 13 bases spanning the gap. The CDR3 sequence is 15 residues long. Germline V lookup: CDR1 SGHAT, CDR2 FQNNGV. The CDR3 here is CASSFVRGGYNEQFF. The CDR3 DNA reads TGTGCCAGCAGCTTTGTACGGGGAGGATACAATGAGCAGTTCTTC.

Many counts were recorded for this clone. V is TRBV6-5 and J is TRBJ1-1; perhaps TRBD1 as D (5 bases). CDR1 is MNHEY, CDR2 SVGAGI, per germline. V lost 5 bases and J 6 bases, leaving 13 bases between the germline ends. This CDR3 spans 13 amino acids. The CDR3 reads CASSKPGGAEAFF. The CDR3 DNA follows: TGTGCCAGCAGTAAACCGGGGGGGGCTGAAGCTTTCTTT.

This clone was counted once. The V and J genes are TRBV28 and TRBJ1-1; D ambiguous. The germline gives CDR1 MDHEN, CDR2 SYDVKM. The CDR3 has 14 amino acids. V lost 6 bases, J lost 0 bases, and 11 bases lay in between. CDR3: CASRSGVMNTEAFF. The DNA of the CDR3 is TGTGCCAGCAGGAGCGGGGTGATGAACACTGAAGCTTTCTTT.

This clone came up a few times. The rearrangement links TRBV5-6 to TRBJ1-1; D uncertain. Trimming pared 6 bases from V and 0 bases from J, leaving 6 bases between. Per the germline V gene, CDR1 is SGHDT and CDR2 is YYEEEE. CDR3 length equals 12 residues. CDR3 sequence (DNA): TGTGCCAGCATAGTACTGAACACTGAAGCTTTCTTT. Its translation is CASIVLNTEAFF.

The chain carries TRBV7-2 and TRBJ2-7, with TRBD2 identical over 8 bases. The CDR3 is 15 residues long. Germline V lookup: CDR1 SGHTA, CDR2 FQGNSA. After removal of 3 bases from V and 1 base from J, the junction contained 5 bases not matched to a gene. The CDR3 loop is CASSLTTSGSYEQYF. The CDR3 DNA is TGTGCCAGCAGCTTGACAACTAGCGGATCCTACGAGCAGTACTTC.

This clone came up a few times. The genes are TRBV5-1 and TRBJ1-5; 11 bases match TRBD1. The junction had 5 bases not matched to a gene; V was cut back by 3 bases and J by 6 bases. Germline V gives CDR1 SGHRS, CDR2 YFSETQ. The CDR3 length is 15 residues. The CDR3 nucleotides are TGCGCCAGCAGCTGGACAGGGGGCGCGGGTCAGCCCCAGCATTTT. It encodes CASSWTGGAGQPQHF.

This sequence joins TRBV11-2 and TRBJ1-1; a possible D gene is TRBD1 (6 bases). Trimming removed 5 bases from V and 4 bases from J, with 11 bases in between. The CDR3 covers 13 residues. Per the germline V gene, CDR1 is SGHAT and CDR2 is FQNNGV. CDR3 region: CASSIQGGTEAFF. CDR3 nucleotide sequence: TGTGCCAGCAGCATACAGGGTGGCACTGAAGCTTTCTTT.

The V call is TRBV10-3, the J call TRBJ2-3, with 15 bases identical to TRBD2. V lost 5 bases and J lost 1; bases outside the gene matches: 1. The CDR3 covers 16 residues. Germline V gives CDR1 ENHRY, CDR2 SYGVKD. CDR3 DNA: TGTGCCATCAGTTGGACTAGCGGGAGGGGCACAGATACGCAGTATTTT. This sequence encodes CAISWTSGRGTDTQYF.

This chain joins TRBV5-1 and TRBJ1-5; the D is unclear. The CDR3 is made up of 14 amino acids. The germline V gene encodes CDR1 SGHRS and CDR2 YFSETQ. The V gene lost 0 bases and the J gene lost 3 bases, with 7 bases spanning the gap. In DNA form, the CDR3 reads TGCGCCAGCAGCTTGGACAGCCCCAATCAGCCCCAGCATTTT. Protein sequence: CASSLDSPNQPQHF.

As to this clone: Other DNA sequences within the sample encode an identical CDR3. J is TRBJ1-1 and V is TRBV30; D unclear. The CDR3 is 13 residues long. From germline, CDR1 is GTSNPN and CDR2 SVGIG (reference sequence). V was clipped by 0 bases and J by 1 base, with 6 bases between them. CDR3 nucleotide sequence: TGTGCCTGGAGTGTACGGGGGAACACTGAAGCTTTCTTT. It yields the protein CAWSVRGNTEAFF.

This clone is a singleton in its sample. J is TRBJ2-3 and V is TRBV28; 13 positions match TRBD2. Trimming took 1 base from V and 0 from J; bases not matched to a gene: 7. CDR3 length: 19 residues. Germline V gives CDR1 MDHEN, CDR2 SYDVKM. The CDR3 DNA follows: TGTGCCAGCAGTTTATCTATAGGACTAGCGGGGGCTAGCACAGATACGCAGTATTTT. It yields the protein CASSLSIGLAGASTDTQYF.

The rearrangement links TRBV11-2 to TRBJ1-5; 10 nucleotides align to TRBD1. The CDR3 consists of 15 residues. Germline V gives CDR1 SGHAT, CDR2 FQNNGV. Trimming at V came to 4 bases and at J to 7 bases, leaving 7 bases not matched to a gene. CDR3 nucleotides: TGTGCCAGCAGCTCCGGGACAGGGGACGGACAGCCCCAGCATTTT. It codes for CASSSGTGDGQPQHF.

The V call is TRBV15, the J call TRBJ2-3; weak D call: TRBD2 (6 bases). The germline gives CDR1 LNHNV, CDR2 YYDKDF (reference sequence). The ends were cut back, 5 bases at V and 5 bases at J, with 8 bases in the middle. The CDR3 contains 12 residues. The CDR3 reads CATSRGEDTQYF. The DNA for the CDR3 is TGTGCCACCAGCCGCGGGGAAGATACGCAGTATTTT.

This chain uses TRBV7-8 with TRBJ2-6; D gene uncertain. The V gene lost 6 bases and the J gene lost 0 bases, with 9 bases spanning the gap. CDR3 length equals 15 residues. CDR1 is SGHVS, CDR2 FQNEAQ, per germline. CDR3 protein: CASSEWSSGANVLTF. The CDR3 DNA follows: TGTGCCAGCAGTGAATGGAGCTCTGGGGCCAACGTCCTGACTTTC.